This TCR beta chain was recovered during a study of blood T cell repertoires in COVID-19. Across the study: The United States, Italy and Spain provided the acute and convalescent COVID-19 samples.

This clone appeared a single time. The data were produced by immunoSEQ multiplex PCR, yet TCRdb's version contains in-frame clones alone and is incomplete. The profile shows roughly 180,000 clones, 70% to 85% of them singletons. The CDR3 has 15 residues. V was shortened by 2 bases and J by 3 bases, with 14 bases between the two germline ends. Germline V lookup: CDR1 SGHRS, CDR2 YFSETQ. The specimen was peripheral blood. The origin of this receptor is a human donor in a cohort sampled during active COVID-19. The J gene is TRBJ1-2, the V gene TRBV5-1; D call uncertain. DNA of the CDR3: TGCGCCAGCAGCTTTGGAGGTGCTAACGACTATGGCTACACCTTC. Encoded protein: CASSFGGANDYGYTF.